This record covers a single T cell receptor (beta chain). The sample holds a few counts of this clone. It lacks a known antigen. No much larger clonotype is one base removed from it; base qualities were not supplied. The CDR3 measures 14 amino acids from cysteine to phenylalanine. Of all the DNA, just the CDR3 is kept, 42 bases in frame from base 1. The germline V gene (reference sequence) sets CDR1 to MNHNY and CDR2 to SVGAGI. V is pared back by 8 bases and J by 1 base, with 9 bases lying between the germline termini. The sample comes from a study of shared clonotypes between healthy human individuals (dated by TCRdb to about 2020). Context from the whole study: The cohort comprised a couple of women and a few men aged 18 to 49 years. Between about 0.94 and 10 billion PBMCs per donor were obtained by leukapheresis. To increase sequencing depth and limit assay-specific biases, TCR repertoire library preparation and sequencing were carried out by different laboratories using diverse techniques. Blood TCR repertoires of five healthy adults were deeply sequenced to estimate repertoire size and the extent of clonotype sharing between individuals. For each donor, CD4 naive and CD4 memory were each given three plates, CD8 naive was given two plates, and CD8 memory was given one plate. Here is what the overall study found, with its caveats: Larger estimated clonotype richness was generally found for naive subsets than for memory subsets. Only blood was sampled, and tissue TCR repertoires likely differ from those in blood. Sharing across several donors was observed for approximately 4.6% of naive CD4, under 4% of naive CD8, over 2% of memory CD4, and roughly 0.4% of memory CD8 clonotypes. Pairwise subsampling led to the expectation that sequencing depth would affect the degree of clonotype sharing among donors. Even with the large sequencing depth, rarefaction of the sorted-subset datasets indicated that sequencing was incomplete. Clonotypes shared by all four sorted-subset donors showed higher generation probabilities than non-shared clonotypes. The genetic and exposure-history diversity represented was limited by the small number of donors.

Healthy HIV-negative adults with no recently reported acute infections or vaccinations were included as donors. Every donor was a Caucasian adult residing in Nashville, Tennessee, USA. CD4+ T cells were enriched by magnetic negative selection; naive cells were then positively selected on CD45RA, and the negative fraction formed the memory subset. Blood was collected by leukapheresis, and PBMCs were isolated by Ficoll-Histopaque density gradient centrifugation and then cryopreserved in liquid nitrogen vapor phase. Analytical flow cytometry was used to check the purity and quantity of each magnetically sorted T cell population. Genomic DNA was isolated from each sorted fraction and quantified by UV absorbance on a Nanodrop 2000c. Using the deep immunoSEQ assay, TCR CDR3 regions were amplified from genomic DNA by multiplex PCR. Extracted genomic DNA from each cell subset was spread evenly across all wells of several immunoSEQ 96-well plates, with each plate serving as a replicate. For sorted subsets, roughly 0.2 ug genomic DNA, equal to about 30,000 T cell genomes, was loaded into each replicate PCR. The purified libraries were quantified using a Qubit 3.0 fluorometer, sized with a Bioanalyzer 2100, and then quantified again using the KAPA Library Quantification kit. Each immunoSEQ 96-well plate was sequenced on its own single-read 150-cycle Illumina NextSeq 550 flow cell. In the paper's pipeline: Because the immunoSEQ output included only junctional sequences and no quality scores, the filtering could not be the same as the filtering used for full-length reads. To assign V/J genes and CDR3, sequences were annotated using PyIR, a Python wrapper for IgBLAST v1.9, with IMGT germline references. Reads with weak V/J assignments (E-value above 1e-6), missing CDR3, stop codons, out-of-frame junctions, or ambiguous translated residues were removed. V3J clonotypes were defined by identical inferred V gene, J gene, and CDR3 amino acid sequence. Percentage overlap between repertoires was calculated by dividing the number of shared unique clonotypes by the size of the smaller repertoire. Richness of each repertoire was evaluated using RTK rarefaction, the Chao1 estimator, and Recon v2.1 estimates of unobserved clonotypes. Generation probabilities for all TCRbeta clonotypes obtained by the gDNA method from a handful of donors were computed using OLGA. This immuneACCESS table, as held by TCRdb, lists in-frame sequences with V and J called but not all clones. Of the missing ones, under half trace to an unresolved V gene in checked studies; the others have no known cause. From that table come the V and J calls and clone size; the DNA was used to work out D and trimming. This sample is represented by roughly 2 million clones; 90% to 96% of them were singletons. The ten largest make up less than 0.15% of the sample.

The origin of this receptor is a man aged 18-30 years in good health. Sequenced: naive CD4+ T cells sorted from blood. In the paper's terms, the cell subset or site label means: CD45RA+ positively selected. The sequence links TRBV6-6 to TRBJ1-6, and the D gene may be TRBD1, 5 bases matching. The DNA sequence is as follows: TGTGCCAGCCATAGGGGTTCCTATAATTCACCCCTCCACTTT. Its coded protein is CASHRGSYNSPLHF.